A single sample gave rise to the 22 T cell receptor beta chains below, sequenced in a study of T cells after yellow fever vaccination. Each CDR3 protein gets one entry after TCRdb re-called the 5' RACE reads with MiXCR. The profile shows a few hundred thousand distinct CDR3 sequences, 3.6% of them singletons. The sample consisted of PBMCs, taken on the day of the yellow fever booster vaccination. Receptors were obtained from a man in his late teens or twenties who received the YFV17D yellow fever vaccine.

This clonotype was recorded many times. This rearrangement joins TRBV12-3 or TRBV12-4 to TRBJ1-2; D is undetermined. The CDR3 runs to 14 residues. V was shortened by 6 bases and J by 6 bases, with 17 bases between the two germline ends. The CDR3, as DNA: TGTGCCAGCAGCTTGAGGCACCAGATGAATGGCTACACCTTC. Protein: CASSLRHQMNGYTF.

This clonotype appeared many times. This chain uses TRBV6-2 or TRBV6-3 with TRBJ2-3, with 11 bases aligning to TRBD2. V shed 0 bases and J 2 bases; nucleotides not matched to a gene: 1. The CDR3 is 16 amino acids. Per the germline V gene, CDR1 is MNHEY and CDR2 is SVGEGT. This CDR3 is CASSYSTSGATDTQYF. In DNA, the CDR3 is TGTGCCAGCAGTTACTCGACTAGCGGGGCCACAGATACGCAGTATTTT.

J is TRBJ2-5 and V is TRBV19; the D is unclear. V lost 1 base, J lost 2 bases, and 14 bases lay in between. CDR1 is LNHDA, CDR2 SQIVND, per germline (reference sequence). CDR3 size: 16 residues. The CDR3: CASSIVYPKTQETQYF. In DNA form, the CDR3 reads TGTGCCAGTAGTATAGTTTATCCCAAAACGCAAGAGACCCAGTACTTC.

In this sample, this clonotype turned up a few times. The chain is built from TRBV7-2 and TRBJ2-7, with D maybe TRBD1 (5 bases). Germline lookup yields CDR1 SGHTA and CDR2 FQGNSA. V was cut by 0 bases and J by 6 bases, with 12 bases left in between. The CDR3 spans 14 residues. The CDR3 nucleotides read TGTGCCAGCAGCTTAGCGCTAATTAGGGGCGAGCAGTACTTC. Encoded protein: CASSLALIRGEQYF.

This clonotype was counted at least ten times. The V call is TRBV29-1, the J call TRBJ2-5; 8 nucleotides line up with TRBD2. The CDR3 covers 13 residues. In germline, CDR1 is SQVTM, CDR2 ANQGSEA. With V trimmed by 4 bases and J by 5 bases, 6 bases remained unmatched. CDR3 sequence reads: CSVGPERGETQYF. The CDR3 DNA sequence: TGCAGCGTTGGGCCGGAGCGGGGGGAGACCCAGTACTTC.

The sample holds a few counts of this clonotype. The genes are TRBV12-3 or TRBV12-4 and TRBJ1-4; maybe TRBD1 (5 bases). V was trimmed by 8 bases and J by 0 bases, leaving 7 bases between them. The CDR3 consists of 13 residues. The CDR3: CASAGPTNEKLFF. CDR3 in DNA: TGTGCCAGCGCGGGGCCAACTAATGAAAAACTGTTTTTT.

This clonotype was seen at least ten times. The genes are TRBV7-2 and TRBJ1-5; D is possibly TRBD1 (5 bases). The length of the CDR3 is 14 residues. The V gene lost 5 bases and the J gene lost 2 bases, with 10 bases spanning the gap. CDR1 SGHTA and CDR2 FQGNSA come from the germline V gene. The DNA for the CDR3 is TGTGCCAGCAGCCGGGGGGGTGGCAATCAGCCCCAGCATTTT. Translated, it gives CASSRGGGNQPQHF.

This sequence joins TRBV4-1 and TRBJ1-6; D is ambiguous. The V gene lost 0 bases and the J gene lost 11 bases, with 14 bases spanning the gap. The germline V gene has CDR1 MGHRA and CDR2 YSYEKL. This CDR3 contains 15 residues. CDR3 protein: CASSQDPWQSTPLHF. The CDR3 DNA is TGCGCCAGCAGCCAAGATCCGTGGCAGTCAACACCCCTCCACTTT.

This clonotype was seen repeatedly, ten times or more. The CDR3 DNA sequence: TGTGCCAGGCCTGACAGGGGGGGCAATCAGCCCCAGCATTTT. Its protein product is CARPDRGGNQPQHF. This chain joins TRBV6-2 or TRBV6-3 and TRBJ1-5; 9 nucleotides align to TRBD1. The CDR3 totals 14 residues. The J segment lost 2 bases and the V segment lost 9 bases, leaving 5 bases of the junction unmatched. CDR1 and CDR2 from the germline V gene are MNHEY and SVGEGT.

This clonotype was counted only a few times. The gene calls are TRBV21-1 and TRBJ2-7. TRBV21-1 is a documented pseudogene. This CDR3 comprises 13 residues. In DNA form, the CDR3 reads TGTGCCAGCAGCAAAGAGTGGGCATTCGAGCAGTACGTC. It encodes CASSKEWAFEQYV.

This chain connects TRBV5-1 to TRBJ2-7, with D hard to call. Germline CDR1 reads SGHRS; CDR2 reads YFSETQ. The length of the CDR3 is 17 residues. The germline V and J ends were trimmed by 0 bases and 5 bases, with 21 bases remaining between them. In DNA form, the CDR3 reads TGCGCCAGCAGCTTGGCCCAAACGGGCCCGAAAATGGACGAGCAGTACTTC. Its protein product is CASSLAQTGPKMDEQYF.

This clonotype appeared a few times. This chain connects TRBV30 to TRBJ2-7, with TRBD2 as a possible D gene (6 bases). From germline, CDR1 is GTSNPN and CDR2 SVGIG (reference sequence). V was trimmed by 0 bases and J by 6 bases, leaving 15 bases between them. The CDR3 is 14 amino acids. DNA for the CDR3: TGTGCCTGGAGTGTGGGGGGTAGCTTCGGCGAGCAGTACTTC. Protein: CAWSVGGSFGEQYF.

This clonotype was detected many times. The chain joins TRBV18 to TRBJ2-4; tentatively, D is TRBD2 (5 bases). V lost 1 base, J lost 4 bases, and 14 bases lay in between. The CDR3 covers 16 residues. The germline gives CDR1 KGHSH, CDR2 LQKENI. The CDR3 bases are TGTGCCAGCTCACCACAAGGCCAGAGGGATAAAAACATTCAGTACTTC. Its translation is CASSPQGQRDKNIQYF.

The table lists this clonotype with many counts. This rearrangement joins TRBV7-9 to TRBJ1-2; the match to TRBD1 covers 7 bases. Germline assignment: CDR1 SEHNR and CDR2 FQNEAQ (reference sequence). The V gene end was trimmed by 5 bases and the J gene end by 0 bases; junction bases not matched to a gene: 12. The CDR3 sequence is 17 residues long. DNA of the CDR3: TGTGCCAGCAGCGACCGACAGGGACCGCGAGCTAACTATGGCTACACCTTC. Encoded protein: CASSDRQGPRANYGYTF.

This clonotype came up many times. This chain connects TRBV6-6 to TRBJ2-1; D is possibly TRBD1 (6 bases). CDR1 MNHNY and CDR2 SVGAGI come from the germline V gene (reference sequence). V gave up 8 bases and J gave up 0 bases, with 14 bases separating them. CDR3 length: 15 residues. The CDR3 DNA reads as TGTGCCAGCTTTAGTCAGGGGAGCTCCTACAATGAGCAGTTCTTC. As protein: CASFSQGSSYNEQFF.

This clonotype was found many times. The gene calls are TRBV7-9 and TRBJ1-1, with D unresolved. CDR1 and CDR2 (germline): SEHNR, FQNEAQ (reference sequence). V gave up 4 bases and J gave up 8 bases, with 5 bases separating them. This CDR3 spans 10 amino acids. The CDR3 is CASSSAEAFF. Here the CDR3 DNA reads TGTGCCAGCAGCTCCGCGGAAGCTTTCTTT.

This clonotype was recorded many times. The V and J genes are TRBV6-2 or TRBV6-3 and TRBJ2-1; D remains ambiguous. Trimming cost V 0 bases and J 12 bases, with 15 bases left between them. This CDR3 comprises 14 residues. Germline-derived CDR1 and CDR2 are MNHEY and SVGEGT. For the CDR3, the DNA is TGTGCCAGCAGTTACTCAACCTCCTTGGCTTGGCAGTTCTTC. This codes for CASSYSTSLAWQFF.

The V gene is TRBV28, the J gene TRBJ1-6; D is undetermined. Trimming removed 3 bases from V and 6 bases from J, with 9 bases in between. The CDR3 runs to 14 residues. Germline CDR1 reads MDHEN; CDR2 reads SYDVKM. CDR3 DNA: TGTGCCAGCAGTTTCGGGAGAGCTAATTCACCCCTCCACTTT. This encodes CASSFGRANSPLHF.

This clonotype was seen at least ten times. J is TRBJ2-7 and V is TRBV4-3; the D call may be TRBD1 or TRBD2 (5 bases each). Germline lookup yields CDR1 LGHNA and CDR2 YSLEER. This CDR3 has 16 residues. The V end was cut by 2 bases, the J end by 2 bases, with 16 bases between. The CDR3 spells CASSQSWTGRAYEQYV. The CDR3 nucleotides read TGCGCCAGCAGCCAAAGTTGGACGGGACGAGCCTACGAGCAGTACGTC.

The chain couples TRBV6-4 to TRBJ1-5, with 7 bases aligning to TRBD1. With V trimmed by 6 bases and J by 3 bases, 20 bases remained unmatched. The CDR3 loop spans 19 amino acids. Germline V lookup: CDR1 MRHNA, CDR2 SNTAGT. The CDR3 region has the DNA TGTGCCAGCAGACCCGGTACACTTCCAGGGGGGCCGCTCAATCAGCCCCAGCATTTT. It translates to CASRPGTLPGGPLNQPQHF.

This clonotype appeared many times. V is TRBV6-6 and J is TRBJ1-1; D remains ambiguous. The CDR3 is 14 residues long. The V end was cut by 2 bases, the J end by 2 bases, with 9 bases between. Germline CDR1 MNHNY, CDR2 SVGAGI (reference sequence). The CDR3 spells CASSYQAPNTEAFF. The DNA of the CDR3 is TGTGCCAGCAGTTACCAGGCTCCAAACACTGAAGCTTTCTTT.

The chain couples TRBV19 to TRBJ1-6; a weak D match, TRBD1 (6 bases). Germline V gene sequence: CDR1 LNHDA, CDR2 SQIVND (reference sequence). CDR3 length equals 14 residues. With 5 bases removed from V and 8 bases from J, the gap between germline ends came to 13 bases. The chain's CDR3 is CASSSNGGDSPLHF. The CDR3 DNA is TGTGCCAGTAGTTCGAATGGGGGCGATTCACCCCTCCACTTT.